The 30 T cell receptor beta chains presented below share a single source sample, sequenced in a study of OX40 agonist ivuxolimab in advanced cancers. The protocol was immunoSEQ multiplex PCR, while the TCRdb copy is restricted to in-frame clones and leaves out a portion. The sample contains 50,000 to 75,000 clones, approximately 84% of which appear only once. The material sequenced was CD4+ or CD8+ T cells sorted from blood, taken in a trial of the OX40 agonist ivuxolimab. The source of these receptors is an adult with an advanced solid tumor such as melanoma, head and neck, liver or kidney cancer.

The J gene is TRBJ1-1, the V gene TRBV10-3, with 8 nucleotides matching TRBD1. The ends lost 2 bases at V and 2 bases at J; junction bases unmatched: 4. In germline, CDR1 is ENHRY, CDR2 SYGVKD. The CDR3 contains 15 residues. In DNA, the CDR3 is TGTGCCATCAGTGAGGACAGGGGTAGAAACACTGAAGCTTTCTTT. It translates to CAISEDRGRNTEAFF.

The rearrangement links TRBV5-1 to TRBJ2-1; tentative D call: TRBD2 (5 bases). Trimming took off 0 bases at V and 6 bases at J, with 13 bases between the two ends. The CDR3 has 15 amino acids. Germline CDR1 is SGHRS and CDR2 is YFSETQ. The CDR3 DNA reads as TGCGCCAGCAGCTTGGGAGCGGTTTTTCGCAATGAGCAGTTCTTC. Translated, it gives CASSLGAVFRNEQFF.

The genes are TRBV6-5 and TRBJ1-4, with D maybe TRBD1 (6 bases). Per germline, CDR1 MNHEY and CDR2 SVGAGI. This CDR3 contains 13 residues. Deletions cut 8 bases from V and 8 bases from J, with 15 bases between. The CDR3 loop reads CASAAGAFEKLFF. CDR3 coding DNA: TGTGCCAGCGCGGCAGGGGCTTTCGAAAAACTGTTTTTT.

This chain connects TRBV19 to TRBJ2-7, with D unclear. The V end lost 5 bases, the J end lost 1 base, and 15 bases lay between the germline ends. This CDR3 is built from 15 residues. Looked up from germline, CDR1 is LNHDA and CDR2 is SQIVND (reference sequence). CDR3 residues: CASSPWSGPSYEQYF. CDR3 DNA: TGTGCCAGTAGTCCCTGGTCAGGACCTTCCTACGAGCAGTACTTC.

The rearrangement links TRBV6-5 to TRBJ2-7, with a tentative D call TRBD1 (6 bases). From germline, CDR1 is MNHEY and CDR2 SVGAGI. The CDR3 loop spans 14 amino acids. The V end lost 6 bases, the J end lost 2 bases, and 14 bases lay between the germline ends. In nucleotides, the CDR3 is TGTGCCAGCAGCCCCGCGGACAGAACCTACGAGCAGTACTTC. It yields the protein CASSPADRTYEQYF.

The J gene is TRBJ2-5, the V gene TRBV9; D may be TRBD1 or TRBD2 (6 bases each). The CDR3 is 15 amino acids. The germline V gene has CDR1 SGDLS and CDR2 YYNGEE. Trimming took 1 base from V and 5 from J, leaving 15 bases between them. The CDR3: CASSVTGASWETQYF. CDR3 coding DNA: TGTGCCAGCAGCGTAACGGGGGCCTCTTGGGAGACCCAGTACTTC.

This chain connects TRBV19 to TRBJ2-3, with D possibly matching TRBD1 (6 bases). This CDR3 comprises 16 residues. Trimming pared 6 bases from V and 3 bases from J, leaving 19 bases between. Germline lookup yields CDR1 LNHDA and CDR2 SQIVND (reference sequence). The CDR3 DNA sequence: TGTGCCAGTAGACCTGCGGGTCAGGGGCAAACAGATACGCAGTATTTT. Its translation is CASRPAGQGQTDTQYF.

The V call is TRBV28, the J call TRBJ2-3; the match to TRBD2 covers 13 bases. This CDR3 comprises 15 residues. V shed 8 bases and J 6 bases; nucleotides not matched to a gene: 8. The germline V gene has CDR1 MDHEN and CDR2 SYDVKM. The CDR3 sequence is CASALAGGRGDTQYF. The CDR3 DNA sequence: TGTGCCAGCGCACTAGCGGGAGGGCGGGGGGATACGCAGTATTTT.

For the CDR3, the DNA is TGTGCCAGCAGCTTATTCGGGAGGGATCAGCCCCAGCATTTT. Its protein is CASSLFGRDQPQHF. The chain joins TRBV7-2 to TRBJ1-5; D gene unclear. Deletions cut 2 bases from V and 5 bases from J, with 10 bases between. This CDR3 is 14 amino acids long. CDR1 and CDR2 (germline): SGHTA, FQGNSA.

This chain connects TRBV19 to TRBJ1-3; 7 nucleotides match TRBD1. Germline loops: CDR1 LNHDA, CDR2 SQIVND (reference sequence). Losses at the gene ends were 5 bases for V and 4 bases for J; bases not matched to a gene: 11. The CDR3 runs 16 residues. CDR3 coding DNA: TGTGCCAGTAGTGTCCTATGGACAGGACGGGGAAACACCATATATTTT. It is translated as CASSVLWTGRGNTIYF.

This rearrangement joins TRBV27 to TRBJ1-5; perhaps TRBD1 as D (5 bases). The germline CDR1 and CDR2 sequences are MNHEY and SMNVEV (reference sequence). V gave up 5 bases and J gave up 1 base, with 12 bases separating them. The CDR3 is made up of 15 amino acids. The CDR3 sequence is CASSPRTPSNQPQHF. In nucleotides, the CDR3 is TGTGCCAGCAGTCCCCGGACACCCAGCAATCAGCCCCAGCATTTT.

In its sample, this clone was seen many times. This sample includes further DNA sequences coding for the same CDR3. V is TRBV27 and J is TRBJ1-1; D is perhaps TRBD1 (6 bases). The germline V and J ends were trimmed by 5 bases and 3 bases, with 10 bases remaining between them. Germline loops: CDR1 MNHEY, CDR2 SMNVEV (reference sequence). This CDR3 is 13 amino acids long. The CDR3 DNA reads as TGTGCCAGCAGTCTACAGGGCGACACTGAAGCTTTCTTT. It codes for CASSLQGDTEAFF.

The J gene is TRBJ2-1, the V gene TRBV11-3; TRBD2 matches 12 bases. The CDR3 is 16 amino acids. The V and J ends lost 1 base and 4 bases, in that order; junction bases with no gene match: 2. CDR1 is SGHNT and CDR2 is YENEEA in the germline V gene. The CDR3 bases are TGTGCCAGCAGCTTAGTTGGACTAGCGGGATACAATGAGCAGTTCTTC. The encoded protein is CASSLVGLAGYNEQFF.

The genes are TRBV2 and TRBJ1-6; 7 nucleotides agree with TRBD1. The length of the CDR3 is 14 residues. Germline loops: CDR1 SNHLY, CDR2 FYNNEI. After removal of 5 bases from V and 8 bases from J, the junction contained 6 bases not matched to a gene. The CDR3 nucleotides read TGTGCCAGCAGTCGACAGGGTCTAGATTCACCCCTCCACTTT. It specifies CASSRQGLDSPLHF.

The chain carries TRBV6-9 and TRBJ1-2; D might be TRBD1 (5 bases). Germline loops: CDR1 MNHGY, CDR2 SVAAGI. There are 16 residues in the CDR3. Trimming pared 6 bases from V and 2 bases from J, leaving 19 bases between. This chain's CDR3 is CASSPVSGTGNYGYTF. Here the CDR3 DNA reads TGTGCCAGCAGCCCCGTGTCAGGGACGGGCAACTATGGCTACACCTTC.

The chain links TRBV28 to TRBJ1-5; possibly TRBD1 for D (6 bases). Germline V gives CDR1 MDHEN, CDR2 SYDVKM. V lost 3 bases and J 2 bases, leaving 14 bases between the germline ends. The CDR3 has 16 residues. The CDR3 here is CASSFRGVLGNQPQHF. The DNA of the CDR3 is TGTGCCAGCAGTTTCAGGGGCGTCCTTGGCAATCAGCCCCAGCATTTT.

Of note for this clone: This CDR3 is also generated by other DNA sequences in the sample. Here the CDR3 reads CASSLGGNTEAFF. The CDR3 bases are TGTGCCAGCAGCTTGGGTGGGAACACTGAAGCTTTCTTT. The chain employs TRBV5-6 and TRBJ1-1, with D hard to call. CDR1 and CDR2 (germline): SGHDT, YYEEEE. V dropped 0 bases and J dropped 1 base, with 4 bases sitting between them. The CDR3 length is 13 residues.

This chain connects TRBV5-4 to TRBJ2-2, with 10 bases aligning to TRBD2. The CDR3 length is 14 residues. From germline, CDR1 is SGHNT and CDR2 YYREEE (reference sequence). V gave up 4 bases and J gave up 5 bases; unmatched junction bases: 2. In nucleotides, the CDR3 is TGTGCCAGCAGCCCACTAGCGGGGACCGGGGAGCTGTTTTTT. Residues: CASSPLAGTGELFF.

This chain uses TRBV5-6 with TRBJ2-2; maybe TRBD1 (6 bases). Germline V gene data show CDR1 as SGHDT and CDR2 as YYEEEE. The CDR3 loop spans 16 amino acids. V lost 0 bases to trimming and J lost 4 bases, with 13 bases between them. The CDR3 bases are TGTGCCAGCAGCTTGGACGGGACATTGGCCACCGGGGAGCTGTTTTTT. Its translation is CASSLDGTLATGELFF.

The DNA for the CDR3 is TGTGCCAGCCTTCGGGGGGGCGCTAACACTGAAGCTTTCTTT. This encodes CASLRGGANTEAFF. This chain connects TRBV28 to TRBJ1-1; a weak D match, TRBD1 (6 bases). Trimming pared 8 bases from V and 2 bases from J, leaving 15 bases between. This CDR3 has 14 amino acids. CDR1 MDHEN and CDR2 SYDVKM come from the germline V gene.

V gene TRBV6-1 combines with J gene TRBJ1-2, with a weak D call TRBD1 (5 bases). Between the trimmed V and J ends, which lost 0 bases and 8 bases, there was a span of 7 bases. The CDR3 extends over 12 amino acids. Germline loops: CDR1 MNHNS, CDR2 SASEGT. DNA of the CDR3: TGTGCCAGCAGTGAAGCGAGGGGAGGCTACACCTTC. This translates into CASSEARGGYTF.

CDR3 nucleotides: TGTGCCAGCAGTTACTCGGGGGCTGTGATAGAGCAGTACTTC. It translates to CASSYSGAVIEQYF. J is TRBJ2-7 and V is TRBV6-5; maybe TRBD1 (6 bases). This CDR3 region has 14 residues. Germline CDR1 MNHEY, CDR2 SVGAGI. V shed 0 bases and J shed 7 bases, with 13 bases lying between them.

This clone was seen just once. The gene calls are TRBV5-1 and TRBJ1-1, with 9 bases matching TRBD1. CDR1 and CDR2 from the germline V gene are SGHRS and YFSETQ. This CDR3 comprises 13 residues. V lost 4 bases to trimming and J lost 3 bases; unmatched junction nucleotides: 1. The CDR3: CASSGQGHTEAFF. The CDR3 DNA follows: TGCGCCAGCAGCGGACAGGGGCACACTGAAGCTTTCTTT.

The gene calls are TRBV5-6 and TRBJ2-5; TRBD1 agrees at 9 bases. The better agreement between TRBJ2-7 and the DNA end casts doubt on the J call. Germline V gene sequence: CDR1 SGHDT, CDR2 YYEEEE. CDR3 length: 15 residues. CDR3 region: CASITTGGLSYEQYF. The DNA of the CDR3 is TGTGCCAGCATCACTACAGGGGGCTTATCCTACGAGCAGTACTTC.

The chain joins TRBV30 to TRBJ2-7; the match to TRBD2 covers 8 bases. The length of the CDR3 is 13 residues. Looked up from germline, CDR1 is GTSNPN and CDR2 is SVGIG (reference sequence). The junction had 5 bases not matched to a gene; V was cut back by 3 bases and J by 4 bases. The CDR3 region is CAWRVAGGYEQYF. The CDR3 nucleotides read TGTGCCTGGAGAGTGGCGGGAGGTTACGAGCAGTACTTC.

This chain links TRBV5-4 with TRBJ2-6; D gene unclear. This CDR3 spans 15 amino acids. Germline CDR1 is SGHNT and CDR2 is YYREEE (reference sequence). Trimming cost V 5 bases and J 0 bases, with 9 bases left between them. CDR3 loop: CASRPGVSGANVLTF. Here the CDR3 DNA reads TGTGCCAGCAGGCCAGGCGTCTCTGGGGCCAACGTCCTGACTTTC. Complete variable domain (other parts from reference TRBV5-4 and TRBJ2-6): ETGVTQSPTHLIKTRGQQVTLRCSSQSGHNTVSWYQQALGQGPQFIFQYYREEENGRGNFPPRFSGLQFPNYSSELNVNALELDDSALYLCASRPGVSGANVLTFGAGSRLTVL.

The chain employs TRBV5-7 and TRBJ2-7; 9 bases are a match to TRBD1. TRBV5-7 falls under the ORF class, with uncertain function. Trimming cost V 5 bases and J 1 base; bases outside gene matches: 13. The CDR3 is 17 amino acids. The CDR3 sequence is CASSQYPGTGLSYEQYF. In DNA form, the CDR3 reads TGTGCCAGCAGTCAGTATCCCGGGACAGGGCTTTCCTACGAGCAGTACTTC.

The CDR3 DNA reads as TGTGCCATCAGTGGCCCTTCGGCAGACTCCTACGAGCAGTACTTC. Protein sequence: CAISGPSADSYEQYF. The chain links TRBV10-3 to TRBJ2-7; D call uncertain. The CDR3 contains 15 residues. V gave up 4 bases and J gave up 0 bases, with 13 bases separating them. Looked up from germline, CDR1 is ENHRY and CDR2 is SYGVKD.

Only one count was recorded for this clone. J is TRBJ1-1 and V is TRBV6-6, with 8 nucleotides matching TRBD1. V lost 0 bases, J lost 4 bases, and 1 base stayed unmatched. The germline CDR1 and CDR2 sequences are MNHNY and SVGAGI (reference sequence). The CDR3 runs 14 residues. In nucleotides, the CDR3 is TGTGCCAGCAGTTACTCCACAGGGGGCACTGAAGCTTTCTTT. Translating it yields CASSYSTGGTEAFF.

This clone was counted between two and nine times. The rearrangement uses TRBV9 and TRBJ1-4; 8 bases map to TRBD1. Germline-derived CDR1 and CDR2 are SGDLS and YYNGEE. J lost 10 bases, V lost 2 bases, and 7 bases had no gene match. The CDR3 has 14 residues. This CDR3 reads CASSVGQGVGKLFF. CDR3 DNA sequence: TGTGCCAGCAGCGTCGGACAGGGAGTAGGAAAACTGTTTTTT.